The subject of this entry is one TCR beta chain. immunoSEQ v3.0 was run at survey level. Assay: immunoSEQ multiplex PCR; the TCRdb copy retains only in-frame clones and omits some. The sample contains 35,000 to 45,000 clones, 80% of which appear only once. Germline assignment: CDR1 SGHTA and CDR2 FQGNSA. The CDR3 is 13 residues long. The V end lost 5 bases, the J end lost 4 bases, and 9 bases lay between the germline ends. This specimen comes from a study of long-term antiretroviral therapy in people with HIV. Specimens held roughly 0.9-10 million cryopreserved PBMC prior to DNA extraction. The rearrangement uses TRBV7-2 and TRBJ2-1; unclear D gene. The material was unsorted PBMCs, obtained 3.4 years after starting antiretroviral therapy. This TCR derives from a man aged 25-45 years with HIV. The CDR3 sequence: CASSLGPYNEQFF. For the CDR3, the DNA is TGTGCCAGCAGCCTCGGACCATACAATGAGCAGTTCTTC.